This T cell receptor (beta chain) came from a study of beta chain features in type 1 diabetes. Study-level information: Sorted cells from all samples, numbering 100 million to 120 million, were examined.

Every bit of the isolated RNA underwent reverse transcription, so sequencing read expressed TCRB transcripts. Here immunoSEQ multiplex PCR was the method, and the copy in TCRdb shows in-frame clones only, minus some. The profile shows roughly 380,000 clones, around 20% of them singletons. Germline CDR1 is GTSNPN and CDR2 is SVGIG (reference sequence). CDR3 size: 13 residues. Trimming removed 1 base from V and 7 bases from J; junction bases left unmatched: 2. The sequence was obtained from a woman under 30 in good health. Source material: naive CD4+ T cells from blood. V and J are TRBV30 and TRBJ2-1, with 9 bases aligning to TRBD2. CDR3 amino acids: CAWSEGLANEQFF. The CDR3 DNA sequence: TGTGCCTGGAGTGAGGGACTAGCAAATGAGCAGTTCTTC.